These 16 T cell receptor beta chains share one sample of origin, sequenced in a study of cytotoxic CD8 clonotypes in ibrutinib-treated CLL. Assay used: immunoSEQ multiplex PCR; TCRdb lists only in-frame clones, some missing. The repertoire holds tens of thousands of clones, with around 72% as singletons. This sample comprised PBMCs, obtained before ibrutinib treatment. These receptors came from a human donor with chronic lymphocytic leukemia.

The chain carries TRBV4-2 and TRBJ1-5; D is possibly TRBD1 (5 bases). The CDR3 totals 14 residues. Germline V gene data show CDR1 as LGHNA and CDR2 as YNFKEQ. V was trimmed by 3 bases and J by 2 bases, leaving 8 bases between them. Here the CDR3 DNA reads TGTGCCAGCAGCCATGGAGGGGGCAATCAGCCCCAGCATTTT. As protein: CASSHGGGNQPQHF.

V gene TRBV4-3 combines with J gene TRBJ2-3, with 10 nucleotides matching TRBD2. Trimming took 0 bases from V and 6 from J; bases not matched to a gene: 15. Germline lookup yields CDR1 LGHNA and CDR2 YSLEER. The CDR3 contains 19 residues. The CDR3 nucleotides read TGCGCCAGCAGCCAAGATATGCCCCTTTCTAGCGGGAGATACGATACGCAGTATTTT. As protein: CASSQDMPLSSGRYDTQYF.

The chain uses TRBV11-3 and TRBJ1-1, with D hard to call. The CDR3 runs to 14 residues. Per the germline V gene, CDR1 is SGHNT and CDR2 is YENEEA. Trimming pared 0 bases from V and 6 bases from J, leaving 11 bases between. CDR3 residues: CASSLDEFAAEAFF. The DNA of the CDR3 is TGTGCCAGCAGCTTAGATGAGTTCGCCGCTGAAGCTTTCTTT. Looking up the rest from reference TRBV11-3 and TRBJ1-1 gives the full variable domain: EAGVVQSPRYKIIEKKQPVAFWCNPISGHNTLYWYLQNLGQGPELLIRYENEEAVDDSQLPKDRFSAERLKGVDSTLKIQPAELGDSAVYLCASSLDEFAAEAFFGQGTRLTVV.

The rearrangement uses TRBV6-1 and TRBJ1-2; D is uncertain. This CDR3 contains 13 residues. V was clipped by 8 bases and J by 8 bases, with 18 bases between them. CDR1 is MNHNS, CDR2 SASEGT, per germline. CDR3 DNA sequence: TGTGCCAGCGTGAAAGTCCTTGATTGGGGCTACACCTTC. It yields the protein CASVKVLDWGYTF.

This chain joins TRBV18 and TRBJ1-5, with 9 bases aligning to TRBD1. The CDR3 runs 18 residues. The V gene end was trimmed by 4 bases and the J gene end by 0 bases; junction bases not matched to a gene: 10. Germline CDR1 and CDR2: KGHSH and LQKENI. CDR3 DNA sequence: TGTGCCAGCTCACTCGGGACAGGGAGTTCTTATAGCAATCAGCCCCAGCATTTT. Its translation: CASSLGTGSSYSNQPQHF. Full variable domain (missing parts from reference TRBV18 and TRBJ1-5): NAGVMQNPRHLVRRRGQEARLRCSPMKGHSHVYWYRQLPEEGLKFMVYLQKENIIDESGMPKERFSAEFPKEGPSILRIQQVVRGDSAAYFCASSLGTGSSYSNQPQHFGDGTRLSIL.

V and J are TRBV5-1 and TRBJ1-3; D might be TRBD1 (6 bases). V was shortened by 4 bases and J by 0 bases, with 17 bases between the two germline ends. CDR1 and CDR2 (germline): SGHRS, YFSETQ. This CDR3 spans 17 amino acids. CDR3 protein: CASSARTDLFSGNTIYF. The CDR3 coding sequence is TGCGCCAGCAGCGCGAGGACAGATCTCTTCTCTGGAAACACCATATATTTT.

This chain uses TRBV27 with TRBJ1-2, with 9 bases matching TRBD1. Germline loops: CDR1 MNHEY, CDR2 SMNVEV (reference sequence). After removal of 4 bases from V and 6 bases from J, the junction contained 6 bases not matched to a gene. This CDR3 has 14 amino acids. Written as DNA, the CDR3 is TGTGCCAGCAGTTCCCTACAGGGGGCGGATGGCTACACCTTC. This codes for CASSSLQGADGYTF.

The V call is TRBV18, the J call TRBJ1-1; D is uncertain. The CDR3 runs 14 residues. Germline assignment: CDR1 KGHSH and CDR2 LQKENI. Trimming cost V 3 bases and J 4 bases, with 12 bases left between them. This CDR3 is CASSPTRGPTEAFF. The CDR3 DNA follows: TGTGCCAGCTCACCTACTCGGGGTCCCACTGAAGCTTTCTTT.

V is TRBV12-5 and J is TRBJ1-4; D possibly corresponds to TRBD1 (5 bases). This CDR3 region has 14 residues. Deletions cut 5 bases from V and 3 bases from J, with 10 bases between. Looked up from germline, CDR1 is LGHNT and CDR2 is FRNRAP. The CDR3 region is CASGRGVANEKLFF. CDR3 nucleotide sequence: TGTGCTAGTGGTCGGGGCGTGGCTAATGAAAAACTGTTTTTT.

The chain joins TRBV7-9 to TRBJ2-7; D gene ambiguous. This CDR3 is built from 14 residues. Germline assignment: CDR1 SEHNR and CDR2 FQNEAQ (reference sequence). Trimming removed 4 bases from V and 0 bases from J, with 10 bases in between. The CDR3 region is CASSSVLSSYEQYF. CDR3 in DNA: TGTGCCAGCAGCTCCGTCTTGAGCTCCTACGAGCAGTACTTC.

V and J are TRBV29-1 and TRBJ2-3, with a weak D call TRBD2 (5 bases). This CDR3 has 13 amino acids. The V gene's germline CDR1 is SQVTM and CDR2 ANQGSEA. Trimming shortened V by 2 bases and J by 3 bases, and 9 bases separated the two germline ends. CDR3 residues: CSVERGLTDTQYF. CDR3 nucleotides: TGCAGCGTTGAACGAGGGTTGACAGATACGCAGTATTTT.

This clone is a singleton in its sample. The rearrangement joins TRBV5-1 to TRBJ1-1; 9 bases agree with TRBD1. CDR1 is SGHRS, CDR2 YFSETQ, per germline. J lost 0 bases, V lost 4 bases, and 10 bases had no gene match. This CDR3 has 17 amino acids. The CDR3 sequence is CASSLGSTGGMNTEAFF. CDR3 in DNA: TGCGCCAGCAGCCTTGGGTCTACAGGGGGCATGAACACTGAAGCTTTCTTT.

The rearrangement joins TRBV27 to TRBJ1-2; 7 bases map to TRBD1. CDR3 size: 15 residues. Germline CDR1 reads MNHEY; CDR2 reads SMNVEV (reference sequence). V gave up 6 bases and J gave up 2 bases; unmatched junction bases: 9. The CDR3 sequence is CASRSTGQSNYGYTF. The CDR3 DNA follows: TGTGCCAGCAGATCCACGGGACAGTCAAACTATGGCTACACCTTC.

Judged by abundance, this clone is medium-sized (0.01 to 0.1%). The J gene is TRBJ1-5, the V gene TRBV28; D gene ambiguous. CDR1 and CDR2 (germline): MDHEN, SYDVKM. The V gene lost 7 bases and the J gene lost 12 bases, with 16 bases spanning the gap. This CDR3 has 12 residues. CDR3 sequence reads: CASTPPRGSQHF. The CDR3, as DNA: TGTGCCAGCACCCCCCCGCGAGGGAGCCAGCATTTT.

The V and J genes are TRBV29-1 and TRBJ1-3; D is uncertain. The CDR3 sequence is 12 residues long. Between the trimmed V and J ends, which lost 7 bases and 0 bases, there was a span of 7 bases. CDR1 and CDR2 from the germline V gene are SQVTM and ANQGSEA. The CDR3 region is CSGGFSGNTIYF. The CDR3 DNA is TGCAGCGGTGGGTTCTCTGGAAACACCATATATTTT.

V and J are TRBV7-8 and TRBJ2-2, with a weak D call TRBD1 (5 bases). This CDR3 spans 16 amino acids. Germline loops: CDR1 SGHVS, CDR2 FQNEAQ. V was pared by 0 bases and J by 5 bases, with 13 bases between. DNA of the CDR3: TGTGCCAGCAGCTTAGCGTCTCAGGGAAAGACCGGGGAGCTGTTTTTT. This sequence encodes CASSLASQGKTGELFF.